The 24 T cell receptor beta chains in this list originate from one sample, sequenced in a study of Ad26.COV2.S vaccination and SARS-CoV-2 variants. Treatment: 15 to 20 received Ad26.COV2.S at low or high dose, single or two shots; five or six received placebo; per-sample allocation not given. Samples were taken on day 63 after the first vaccine or placebo injection. Assay: immunoSEQ multiplex PCR; the TCRdb copy retains only in-frame clones and omits some. The table lists about 350,000 clones, 75% to 90% of them singletons. The sequencing here drew on peripheral blood, taken in a trial of Ad26.COV2.S vaccine versus placebo. These receptors were obtained from a person between 18 and 65 years old who received the Ad26.COV2.S COVID-19 vaccine or a placebo.

The chain uses TRBV5-5 and TRBJ1-4; 7 positions agree with TRBD1. The CDR3 is made up of 15 amino acids. The J segment lost 6 bases and the V segment lost 5 bases, leaving 10 bases of the junction unmatched. Looked up from germline, CDR1 is SGHKS and CDR2 is YYEKEE (reference sequence). The CDR3 is CASSTTGQIDEKLFF. Here the CDR3 DNA reads TGTGCCAGCAGTACGACAGGGCAGATTGATGAAAAACTGTTTTTT.

The chain combines TRBV7-2 with TRBJ1-1; a weak D match, TRBD1 (5 bases). V lost 3 bases and J lost 0, with 11 bases in between. The CDR3 spans 15 residues. Germline lookup yields CDR1 SGHTA and CDR2 FQGNSA. For the CDR3, the DNA is TGTGCCAGCAGCTTCGGGGGAACCTTGAACACTGAAGCTTTCTTT. Protein sequence: CASSFGGTLNTEAFF.

The J gene is TRBJ1-5, the V gene TRBV28, with unresolved D. With 4 bases removed from V and 5 bases from J, the gap between germline ends came to 21 bases. Looked up from germline, CDR1 is MDHEN and CDR2 is SYDVKM. CDR3 length: 17 residues. The CDR3 region has the DNA TGTGCCAGCAGTTCCCGTGGTTGGGGAAGGAGAGATCAGCCCCAGCATTTT. This gives the protein CASSSRGWGRRDQPQHF.

The J gene is TRBJ2-1, the V gene TRBV24-1, with D perhaps TRBD1 or TRBD2 (5 bases each). CDR3 length equals 16 residues. Germline CDR1 and CDR2: KGHDR and SFDVKD. V lost 3 bases and J 7 bases, leaving 18 bases between the germline ends. The CDR3 DNA is TGTGCCACCAGTGATCCCGGGGCCCAGGGATGGAATGAGCAGTTCTTC. This sequence encodes CATSDPGAQGWNEQFF.

The sample holds many counts of this clone. This chain joins TRBV5-4 and TRBJ1-2, with D hard to call. V was cut by 1 base and J by 6 bases, with 13 bases left in between. Germline lookup yields CDR1 SGHNT and CDR2 YYREEE (reference sequence). CDR3 length equals 14 residues. The CDR3 loop is CASSLLNDRDGYTF. CDR3 DNA: TGTGCCAGCAGCTTGCTCAACGATCGGGATGGCTACACCTTC.

This chain joins TRBV7-3 and TRBJ2-5, with D possibly matching TRBD2 (6 bases). Germline V lookup: CDR1 SGHTA, CDR2 FQGTGA. Trimming took off 2 bases at V and 5 bases at J, with 9 bases between the two ends. This CDR3 is 13 amino acids long. CDR3 in DNA: TGTGCCAGCAGCTTAGGAGGGAGGGAGACCCAGTACTTC. It encodes CASSLGGRETQYF.

The chain has TRBV7-2 and TRBJ2-7; possibly TRBD1 for D (5 bases). The CDR3 runs 13 residues. With 6 bases removed from V and 0 bases from J, the gap between germline ends came to 9 bases. Germline lookup yields CDR1 SGHTA and CDR2 FQGNSA. DNA for the CDR3: TGTGCCAGCAGGCTGGGGCACTCCTACGAGCAGTACTTC. This encodes CASRLGHSYEQYF.

This sequence joins TRBV7-2 and TRBJ1-5; TRBD1 aligns across 7 bases. Losses at the gene ends were 0 bases for V and 3 bases for J; bases not matched to a gene: 5. This CDR3 comprises 16 residues. CDR1 is SGHTA and CDR2 is FQGNSA in the germline V gene. CDR3 amino acids: CASSLAAGQYNQPQHF. For the CDR3, the DNA is TGTGCCAGCAGCTTAGCCGCGGGACAGTACAATCAGCCCCAGCATTTT.

As concerns this clone: Sequence at one end of the junction differs from germline and may be a read error. The chain combines TRBV6-1 with TRBJ2-2; 10 nucleotides align to TRBD1. Germline V gene sequence: CDR1 MNHNS, CDR2 SASEGT. CDR3 length: 15 residues. CDR3 nucleotides: TGTGCCAGCGGTGAGGGAGGACAGGGGGCCGGGGAGCTGTTTTTT. This gives the protein CASGEGGQGAGELFF.

This clone was seen a handful of times. This CDR3 reads CASSFGPGAGRDEQYF. The CDR3 nucleotides are TGCGCCAGCAGCTTCGGTCCCGGAGCGGGTAGGGACGAGCAGTACTTC. This chain joins TRBV5-1 and TRBJ2-7, with D perhaps matching TRBD2 (6 bases). The V gene lost 2 bases and the J gene lost 5 bases, with 20 bases spanning the gap. This CDR3 has 16 residues. Looked up from germline, CDR1 is SGHRS and CDR2 is YFSETQ.

V is TRBV5-4 and J is TRBJ1-1, with unresolved D. V lost 3 bases and J 6 bases, leaving 18 bases between the germline ends. From germline, CDR1 is SGHNT and CDR2 YYREEE (reference sequence). CDR3 length: 15 residues. The CDR3 coding sequence is TGTGCCAGCAGCTCGCAGGCCCCAGGAGGGCCTGAAGCTTTCTTT. Translated, it gives CASSSQAPGGPEAFF.

A single count supports this clone. The CDR3 DNA sequence: TGTGCCAGCAGCTCCTTAGCGGGACAAGAGACCCAGTACTTC. This gives the protein CASSSLAGQETQYF. V gene TRBV7-2 combines with J gene TRBJ2-5; 8 nucleotides match TRBD2. This CDR3 is built from 14 residues. J was trimmed by 2 bases and V by 4 bases; bases with no gene match: 3. Germline values: CDR1 SGHTA, CDR2 FQGNSA.

J is TRBJ2-7 and V is TRBV7-2; D is ambiguous. The CDR3 is made up of 14 amino acids. V lost 0 bases to trimming and J lost 2 bases, with 8 bases between them. Germline lookup yields CDR1 SGHTA and CDR2 FQGNSA. CDR3 coding DNA: TGTGCCAGCAGCTTAGCTGGCAGCACCTACGAGCAGTACTTC. It encodes CASSLAGSTYEQYF.

The chain combines TRBV3-1 (or the pseudogene TRBV3-2) with TRBJ2-6; D remains unclear. CDR3 size: 20 residues. V lost 0 bases and J 0 bases, leaving 18 bases between the germline ends. CDR1 is LGHDT, CDR2 YNNKEL, per germline (reference sequence). As DNA, the CDR3 is TGTGCCAGCAGCCAAGAGATCGGGCCAATCCCTCTCTCTGGGGCCAACGTCCTGACTTTC. As protein: CASSQEIGPIPLSGANVLTF.

This clone was recorded a few times. The chain employs TRBV10-3 and TRBJ2-3, with TRBD2 matching 10 bases. After removal of 0 bases from V and 3 bases from J, the junction contained 6 bases not matched to a gene. The CDR3 totals 17 residues. Per germline, CDR1 ENHRY and CDR2 SYGVKD. CDR3 region: CAISESEREGLTDTQYF. The DNA of the CDR3 is TGTGCCATCAGTGAGTCTGAGCGGGAGGGTCTAACAGATACGCAGTATTTT.

The chain links TRBV5-4 to TRBJ1-2; TRBD1 might be the D (6 bases). Trimming stripped 0 bases from V and 2 bases from J, with 14 bases between. This CDR3 has 16 amino acids. Germline V lookup: CDR1 SGHNT, CDR2 YYREEE (reference sequence). The CDR3 is CASSLDPGALNYGYTF. The CDR3, as DNA: TGTGCCAGCAGCTTGGACCCGGGGGCCCTAAACTATGGCTACACCTTC.

CDR3 nucleotide sequence: TGTGCCAGCAGCTTTTCGGGACTAGCGGGGGATACGCAGTATTTT. This sequence encodes CASSFSGLAGDTQYF. The chain joins TRBV11-2 to TRBJ2-3; 13 positions match TRBD2. Per the germline V gene, CDR1 is SGHAT and CDR2 is FQNNGV. Germline trimming cut 3 bases from V and 6 bases from J; bases unmatched to any gene: 3. The CDR3 is made up of 15 amino acids.

The chain links TRBV3-1 (or the pseudogene TRBV3-2) to TRBJ2-1; D is possibly TRBD1 or TRBD2 (6 bases each). Trimming removed 7 bases at V and 6 bases at J, with 7 bases between. Germline CDR1 is LGHDT and CDR2 is YNNKEL (reference sequence). The CDR3 runs 11 residues. The CDR3 loop is CASKGGNEQFF. DNA of the CDR3: TGTGCCAGCAAGGGGGGCAATGAGCAGTTCTTC.

The V call is TRBV7-8, the J call TRBJ1-1, with D tentatively TRBD1 (6 bases). V was pared by 5 bases and J by 0 bases, with 16 bases between. There are 16 residues in the CDR3. CDR1 is SGHVS and CDR2 is FQNEAQ in the germline V gene. The CDR3, as DNA: TGTGCCAGCAGCCTACAGGGACCCAACATGAACACTGAAGCTTTCTTT. Its protein product is CASSLQGPNMNTEAFF.

The chain is built from TRBV19 and TRBJ2-4; TRBD2 might be the D (5 bases). This CDR3 is 15 amino acids long. CDR1 LNHDA and CDR2 SQIVND come from the germline V gene (reference sequence). Trimming took 2 bases from V and 2 from J, leaving 10 bases between them. CDR3 in amino acids: CASSIFPGSKNIQYF. In DNA form, the CDR3 reads TGTGCCAGTAGTATATTTCCGGGATCCAAAAACATTCAGTACTTC.

The chain recombines TRBV19 with TRBJ1-4; a possible D gene is TRBD1 (5 bases). The germline V gene encodes CDR1 LNHDA and CDR2 SQIVND (reference sequence). The CDR3 loop spans 15 amino acids. With 0 bases removed from V and 8 bases from J, the gap between germline ends came to 13 bases. The CDR3 DNA is TGTGCCAGTAGTATAGATCACTGGACAACCGAAAAACTGTTTTTT. Encoded protein: CASSIDHWTTEKLFF.

The V gene is TRBV6-6, the J gene TRBJ2-7, with a tentative D call TRBD2 (5 bases). Trimming removed 0 bases at V and 2 bases at J, with 14 bases between. Per the germline V gene, CDR1 is MNHNY and CDR2 is SVGAGI (reference sequence). This CDR3 is 16 amino acids long. DNA for the CDR3: TGTGCCAGCAGTTACTCGATCGGGAAGAAGGCCTACGAGCAGTACTTC. It yields the protein CASSYSIGKKAYEQYF.

CDR3 bases: TGTGCCAGCAGGGCGGACAGGGGAGTTGGCAATCAGCCCCAGCATTTT. Translated: CASRADRGVGNQPQHF. The rearrangement uses TRBV28 and TRBJ1-5, with 9 nucleotides matching TRBD1. The ends lost 6 bases at V and 2 bases at J; junction bases unmatched: 8. CDR1 is MDHEN, CDR2 SYDVKM, per germline. The CDR3 totals 16 residues.

The chain is built from TRBV28 and TRBJ2-5; 7 bases fit TRBD1. Germline-derived CDR1 and CDR2 are MDHEN and SYDVKM. There are 15 residues in the CDR3. V lost 5 bases and J lost 0; bases outside the gene matches: 6. The CDR3 nucleotides read TGTGCCAGCAGTACAAGACAGGGTCACCAAGAGACCCAGTACTTC. Its translation is CASSTRQGHQETQYF. The full variable domain, in which reference TRBV28 and TRBJ2-5 provide the parts outside the CDR3, is DVKVTQSSRYLVKRTGEKVFLECVQDMDHENMFWYRQDPGLGLRLIYFSYDVKMKEKGDIPEGYSVSREKKERFSLILESASTNQTSMYLCASSTRQGHQETQYFGPGTRLLVL.